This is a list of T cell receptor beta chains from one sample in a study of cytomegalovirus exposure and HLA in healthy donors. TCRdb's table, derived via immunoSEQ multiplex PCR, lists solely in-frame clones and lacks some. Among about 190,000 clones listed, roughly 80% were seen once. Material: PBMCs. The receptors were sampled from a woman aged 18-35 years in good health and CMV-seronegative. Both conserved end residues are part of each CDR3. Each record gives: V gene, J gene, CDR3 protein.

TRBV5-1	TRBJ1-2	CASTQQQGDGYTF
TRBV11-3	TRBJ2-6	CASSPGQGDGANVLTF
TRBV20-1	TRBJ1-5	CSAADDQPQHF
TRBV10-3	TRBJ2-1	CAISTDRAAYNEQFF
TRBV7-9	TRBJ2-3	CASSFGDTDTQYF
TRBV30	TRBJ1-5	CAWSVGHYSNQPQHF
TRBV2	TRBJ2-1	CASRASSRYNEQFF
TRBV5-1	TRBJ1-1	CASSLAGGGLGNTEAFF
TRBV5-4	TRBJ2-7	CASSAGTSGYEQYF
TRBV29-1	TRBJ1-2	CSVEGRGQDYGYTF
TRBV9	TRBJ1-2	CASSVDSNYGYTF
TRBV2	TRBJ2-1	CASPSGDEQFF
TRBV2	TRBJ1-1	CAFQGGEITEAFF
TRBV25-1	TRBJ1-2	CASSDNTLVITF
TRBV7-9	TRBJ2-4	CASSSQGGAKNIQYF
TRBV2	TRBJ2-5	CASTALGGTGRETQYF
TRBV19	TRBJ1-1	CASSHRGTPNTEAFF
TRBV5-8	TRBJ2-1	CASSLAVGAGNEQFF
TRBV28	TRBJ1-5	CASSLPRDQPQHF
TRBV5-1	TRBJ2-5	CASSAGLVGETQYF
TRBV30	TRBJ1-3	CAWSSGTAGDTIYF
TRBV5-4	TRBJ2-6	CASSLEQGKGANVLTF
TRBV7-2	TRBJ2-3	CASTLLAGPLTDTQYF
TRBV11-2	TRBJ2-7	CASSLNRGWGEQYF
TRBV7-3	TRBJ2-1	CASSSEPTNEQFF
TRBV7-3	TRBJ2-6	CASSLTGGTGANVLTF
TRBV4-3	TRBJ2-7	CASSQLAGGAYEQYF
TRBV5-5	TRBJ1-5	CASSLVFGHSNQPQHF
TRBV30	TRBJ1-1	CAWGEGTGGWKAFF
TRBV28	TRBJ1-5	CAAKGKGYQPQHF
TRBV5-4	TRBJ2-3	CASSLEAGSSTDTQYF
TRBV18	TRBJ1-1	CASSRTGGHTEAFF
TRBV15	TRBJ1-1	CATSRETVGNTEAFF
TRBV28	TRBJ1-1	CASSPMGQGIVDTEAFF
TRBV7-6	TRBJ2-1	CASSLSGPSYNEQFF
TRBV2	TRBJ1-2	CASSLVYGYTF
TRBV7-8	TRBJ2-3	CASSSGFSGTDTQYF
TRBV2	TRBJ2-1	CASRLAGGSYNEQFF
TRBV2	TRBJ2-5	CASSEQGVETQYF
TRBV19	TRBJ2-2	CASSMGLAGAYTGELFF
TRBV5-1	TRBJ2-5	CASSRTSSGETQYF
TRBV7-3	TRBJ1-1	CASSLIGGGLMNTEAFF
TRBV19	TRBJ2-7	CASRPGHLGLSYEQYF
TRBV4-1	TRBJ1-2	CASSQAFGEYGYTF
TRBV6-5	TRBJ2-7	CASSYTLGQGKGEQYF
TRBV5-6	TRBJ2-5	CASSLARETQYF
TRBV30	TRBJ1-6	CAWTRGGANSPLHF
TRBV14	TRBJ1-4	CASSLTGLNEKLFF
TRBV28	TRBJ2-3	CASKTSLGTDTQYF
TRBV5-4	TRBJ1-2	CASRIQGVGYGYTF
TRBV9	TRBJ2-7	CASSSSGTSGNEQYF
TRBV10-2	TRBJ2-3	CASGEGKDTQYF
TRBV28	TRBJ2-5	CASSQGRVETQYF
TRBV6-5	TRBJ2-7	CASRGLAGVSYEQYF
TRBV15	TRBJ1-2	CATSRGQGNGYTF